These 17 T cell receptor beta chains were sequenced from one sample in a study of blood T cells in healthy people across ages. A sample-barcoded 5' primer and a J-beta primer mix were used in a second PCR of roughly 6 to 12 cycles. Each CDR3 protein gets one entry after TCRdb re-called the 5' RACE reads with MiXCR. The data contain around 1.7 million distinct CDR3 sequences, over 25% of them singletons. Sequences were obtained from blood. These receptors all come from a young woman in good health.

This clonotype has just a few counts. This chain links TRBV6-1 with TRBJ1-2, with TRBD1 as a possible D gene (5 bases). Germline CDR1 MNHNS, CDR2 SASEGT. The CDR3 is made up of 15 amino acids. Trimming cost V 0 bases and J 4 bases, with 12 bases left between them. CDR3 sequence: CASSEAGRTSYGYTF. The CDR3 DNA is TGTGCCAGCAGTGAAGCAGGCCGGACATCCTATGGCTACACCTTC.

In its sample, this clonotype was seen a few times. One end of the junction does not line up with germline, which may come from a read error. The chain uses TRBV5-1 and TRBJ2-7; D gene uncertain. Germline CDR1 is SGHRS and CDR2 is YFSETQ. CDR3 length: 14 residues. The CDR3 DNA reads TGCGCCAGCAGCTTGTTGGACGGCCCCTACAAGCAGTACTTC. Amino acid sequence: CASSLLDGPYKQYF.

This clonotype was recorded a few times. The chain recombines TRBV6-6 with TRBJ2-7, with 12 nucleotides matching TRBD2. The trim removed 9 bases at V and 7 bases at J, leaving 4 bases unmatched. Germline values: CDR1 MNHNY, CDR2 SVGAGI (reference sequence). This CDR3 region has 12 residues. The CDR3 loop is CASQTSGGEQYF. The CDR3, as DNA: TGTGCCAGTCAAACTAGCGGGGGGGAGCAGTACTTC.

This clonotype has just a few counts. V and J are TRBV6-1 and TRBJ1-5; the match to TRBD1 covers 8 bases. CDR3 length equals 16 residues. V gave up 3 bases and J gave up 0 bases; unmatched junction bases: 4. Germline-derived CDR1 and CDR2 are MNHNS and SASEGT. The CDR3 loop is CASSDRGPPSNQPQHF. The CDR3 DNA reads TGTGCCAGCAGTGACAGGGGGCCTCCTAGCAATCAGCCCCAGCATTTT.

The chain carries TRBV7-2 and TRBJ2-1; no reliable D call. V was cut by 3 bases and J by 10 bases, with 19 bases left in between. The V gene's germline CDR1 is SGHTA and CDR2 FQGNSA. The CDR3 runs 15 residues. CDR3 protein: CASSFEFARVQEQFF. In DNA form, the CDR3 reads TGTGCCAGCAGCTTCGAGTTTGCTCGGGTCCAAGAGCAGTTCTTC. Using reference TRBV7-2 and TRBJ2-1 for the parts outside the CDR3, the full variable domain is GAGVSQSPSNKVTEKGKDVELRCDPISGHTALYWYRQSLGQGLEFLIYFQGNSAPDKSGLPSDRFSAERTGGSVSTLTIQRTQQEDSAVYLCASSFEFARVQEQFFGPGTRLTVL.

This clonotype was counted only a few times. The V call is TRBV27, the J call TRBJ2-1, with D uncertain. This CDR3 has 14 residues. Trimming stripped 0 bases from V and 8 bases from J, with 11 bases between. Germline CDR1 MNHEY, CDR2 SMNVEV (reference sequence). CDR3 in DNA: TGTGCCAGCAGTTTATCGGGTTCTCTGTATGAGCAGTTCTTC. The encoded protein is CASSLSGSLYEQFF.

Note on this clonotype: A single base separates this from a much larger clone, so it may be a read error. The chain is built from TRBV4-1 and TRBJ2-7; no clear D gene. CDR1 and CDR2 (germline): MGHRA, YSYEKL. The CDR3 spans 16 residues. V shed 1 base and J shed 5 bases, with 18 bases lying between them. This CDR3 is CASSQVAAQSCHEQYF. DNA of the CDR3: TGCGCCAGCAGCCAAGTTGCAGCGCAAAGCTGCCACGAGCAGTACTTC.

V and J are TRBV28 and TRBJ2-1; D gene ambiguous. The DNA end lines up better with TRBJ2-7; the J call may be wrong. Germline V CDR1 and CDR2: MDHEN, SYDVKM. This CDR3 has 13 residues. The CDR3 reads CASSFAFYNEQYF. The DNA for the CDR3 is TGTGCCAGCAGTTTTGCCTTTTACAATGAGCAGTACTTC.

There are a few counts of this clonotype. The chain employs TRBV6-1 and TRBJ1-2, with 9 nucleotides matching TRBD1. V lost 6 bases and J lost 1; bases outside the gene matches: 15. The CDR3 runs 18 residues. From germline, CDR1 is MNHNS and CDR2 SASEGT. The CDR3 loop reads CASSRKIQGARGNYGYTF. CDR3 DNA: TGTGCCAGCAGCCGAAAAATACAGGGGGCGAGGGGTAACTATGGCTACACCTTC.

There are a few counts of this clonotype. The J gene is TRBJ2-1, the V gene TRBV6-2 or TRBV6-3; 11 nucleotides match TRBD2. With V trimmed by 2 bases and J by 6 bases, 9 bases remained unmatched. The CDR3 loop spans 17 amino acids. CDR1 and CDR2 (germline): MNHEY, SVGEGT. This CDR3 is CASSYRIAGGKSNEQFF. In DNA form, the CDR3 reads TGTGCCAGCAGTTACCGCATAGCGGGAGGGAAGAGCAATGAGCAGTTCTTC.

This chain uses TRBV5-1 with TRBJ2-1; 7 bases are shared with TRBD2. Germline V CDR1 and CDR2: SGHRS, YFSETQ. Trimming at V came to 2 bases and at J to 7 bases, leaving 12 bases not matched to a gene. This CDR3 has 16 amino acids. CDR3 loop: CASSLIRRETENEQFF. The CDR3, as DNA: TGCGCCAGCAGCTTAATCCGGCGGGAGACGGAAAATGAGCAGTTCTTC.

Many counts were recorded for this clonotype. V and J are TRBV7-2 and TRBJ2-5; 8 nucleotides agree with TRBD1. This CDR3 is built from 18 residues. The germline CDR1 and CDR2 sequences are SGHTA and FQGNSA. V trimming: 1 base; J trimming: 2 bases; junction bases outside the gene matches: 12. The CDR3, as DNA: TGTGCCAGCAGCTTAGTCCGGTCGGCAGGGGGCATTCAAGAGACCCAGTACTTC. Amino acid sequence: CASSLVRSAGGIQETQYF.

Only a few counts were recorded for this clonotype. The rearrangement uses TRBV12-3 or TRBV12-4 and TRBJ1-2; D is uncertain. The CDR3 contains 16 residues. Trimming took 5 bases from V and 6 from J, leaving 22 bases between them. For the CDR3, the DNA is TGTGCCAGCAGTCCCATCGCCCTAAGGACTGTTGATGGCTACACCTTC. Its translation: CASSPIALRTVDGYTF.

A remark on this clonotype: A much larger clone differs from this one at a single base, so this may be a read error. The V and J genes are TRBV4-1 and TRBJ1-2, with D perhaps TRBD1 (5 bases). CDR3 length: 16 amino acids. The germline V gene encodes CDR1 MGHRA and CDR2 YSYEKL. CDR3 amino acids: CASSHTQALNSYGYIF. CDR3 coding DNA: TGCGCCAGCAGCCATACACAGGCACTCAACTCATATGGCTACATCTTC.

This clonotype has only a few counts. The rearrangement joins TRBV5-1 to TRBJ1-6; no reliable D call. The germline CDR1 and CDR2 sequences are SGHRS and YFSETQ. The CDR3 covers 12 residues. The V and J ends lost 3 bases and 5 bases respectively, with 3 bases between them. CDR3: CASSSDNSPLHF. As DNA, the CDR3 is TGCGCCAGCAGCTCGGATAATTCACCCCTCCACTTT.

The CDR3 bases are TGCGCCAGCAGGCGGGGGTCAGAGAACACTGAAGCTTTCTTT. Encoded protein: CASRRGSENTEAFF. The V and J genes are TRBV5-1 and TRBJ1-1, with D maybe TRBD1 (5 bases). V lost 5 bases and J lost 1, with 12 bases in between. The CDR3 length is 14 residues. In germline, CDR1 is SGHRS, CDR2 YFSETQ.

This chain links TRBV7-2 with TRBJ1-2; no reliable D call. The CDR3 spans 14 residues. Per the germline V gene, CDR1 is SGHTA and CDR2 is FQGNSA. V lost 5 bases and J 3 bases, leaving 13 bases between the germline ends. DNA of the CDR3: TGTGCCAGCAGCCCCCCCGTGGGCTACTATGGCTACACCTTC. Residues: CASSPPVGYYGYTF.